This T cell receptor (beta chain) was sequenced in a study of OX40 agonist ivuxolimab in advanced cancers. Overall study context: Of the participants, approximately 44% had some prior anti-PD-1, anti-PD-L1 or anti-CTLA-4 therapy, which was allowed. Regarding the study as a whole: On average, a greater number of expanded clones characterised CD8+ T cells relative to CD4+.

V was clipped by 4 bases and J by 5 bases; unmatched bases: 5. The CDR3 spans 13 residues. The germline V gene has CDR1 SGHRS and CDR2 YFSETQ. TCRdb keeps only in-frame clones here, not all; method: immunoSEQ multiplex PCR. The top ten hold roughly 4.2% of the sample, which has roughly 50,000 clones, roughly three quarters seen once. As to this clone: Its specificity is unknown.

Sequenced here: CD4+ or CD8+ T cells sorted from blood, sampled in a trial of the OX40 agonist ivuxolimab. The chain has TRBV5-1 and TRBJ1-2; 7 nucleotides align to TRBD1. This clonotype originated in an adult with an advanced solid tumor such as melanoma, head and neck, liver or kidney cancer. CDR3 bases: TGCGCCAGCAGCCAAGACAGGGAGTATGGCTACACCTTC. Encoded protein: CASSQDREYGYTF.